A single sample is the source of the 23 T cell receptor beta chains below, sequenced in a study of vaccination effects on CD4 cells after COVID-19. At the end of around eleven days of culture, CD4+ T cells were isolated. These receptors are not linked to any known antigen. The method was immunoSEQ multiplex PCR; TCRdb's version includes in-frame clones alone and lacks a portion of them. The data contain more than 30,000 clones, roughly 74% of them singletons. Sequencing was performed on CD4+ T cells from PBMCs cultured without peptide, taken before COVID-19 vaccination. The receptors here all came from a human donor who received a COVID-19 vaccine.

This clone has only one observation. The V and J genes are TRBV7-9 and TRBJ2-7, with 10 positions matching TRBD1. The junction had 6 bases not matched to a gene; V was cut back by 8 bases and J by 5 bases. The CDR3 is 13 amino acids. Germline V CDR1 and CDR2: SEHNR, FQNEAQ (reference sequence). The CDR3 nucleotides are TGTGCCAGCGCCGGGACAGGGGTTCACGAGCAGTACTTC. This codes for CASAGTGVHEQYF.

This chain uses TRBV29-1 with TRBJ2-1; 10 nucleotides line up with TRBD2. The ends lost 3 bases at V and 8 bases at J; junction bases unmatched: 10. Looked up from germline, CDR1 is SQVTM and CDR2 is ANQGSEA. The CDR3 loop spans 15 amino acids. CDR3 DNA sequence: TGCAGCGTTGATTGGCTAGCGGGAGCTGGGGATGAGCAGTTCTTC. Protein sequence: CSVDWLAGAGDEQFF.

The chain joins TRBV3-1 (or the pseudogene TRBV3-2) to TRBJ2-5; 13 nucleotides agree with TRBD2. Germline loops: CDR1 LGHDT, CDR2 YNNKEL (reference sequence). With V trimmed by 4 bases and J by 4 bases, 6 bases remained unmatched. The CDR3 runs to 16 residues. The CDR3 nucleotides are TGTGCCAGCAGCCCAACTAGCGGGGGGGCCGGAGAGACCCAGTACTTC. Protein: CASSPTSGGAGETQYF.

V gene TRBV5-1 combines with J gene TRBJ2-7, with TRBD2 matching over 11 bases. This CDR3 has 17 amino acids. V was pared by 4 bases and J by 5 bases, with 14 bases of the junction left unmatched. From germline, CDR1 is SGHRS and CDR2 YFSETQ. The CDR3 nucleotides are TGCGCCAGCAGCGCAACGATAACTAGCGGGAGAGGCAACGAGCAGTACTTC. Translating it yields CASSATITSGRGNEQYF. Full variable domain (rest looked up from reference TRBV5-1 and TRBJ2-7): KAGVTQTPRYLIKTRGQQVTLSCSPISGHRSVSWYQQTPGQGLQFLFEYFSETQRNKGNFPGRFSGRQFSNSRSEMNVSTLELGDSALYLCASSATITSGRGNEQYFGPGTRLTVT.

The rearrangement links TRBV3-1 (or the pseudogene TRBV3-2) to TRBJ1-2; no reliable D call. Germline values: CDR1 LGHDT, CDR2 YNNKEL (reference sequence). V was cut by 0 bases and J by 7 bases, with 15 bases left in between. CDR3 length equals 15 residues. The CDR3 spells CASSQDGRAGGGYTF. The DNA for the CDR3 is TGTGCCAGCAGCCAAGATGGGAGAGCGGGTGGTGGCTACACCTTC.

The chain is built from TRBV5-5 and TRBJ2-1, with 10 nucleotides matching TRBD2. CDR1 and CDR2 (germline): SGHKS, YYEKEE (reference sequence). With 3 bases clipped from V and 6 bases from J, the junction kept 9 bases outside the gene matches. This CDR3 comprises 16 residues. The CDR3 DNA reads TGTGCCAGCAGCTGGGGAGGTAGCGGGAGGTTCAATGAGCAGTTCTTC. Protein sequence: CASSWGGSGRFNEQFF. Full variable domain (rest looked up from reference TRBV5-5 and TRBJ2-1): DAGVTQSPTHLIKTRGQQVTLRCSPISGHKSVSWYQQVLGQGPQFIFQYYEKEERGRGNFPDRFSARQFPNYSSELNVNALLLGDSALYLCASSWGGSGRFNEQFFGPGTRLTVL.

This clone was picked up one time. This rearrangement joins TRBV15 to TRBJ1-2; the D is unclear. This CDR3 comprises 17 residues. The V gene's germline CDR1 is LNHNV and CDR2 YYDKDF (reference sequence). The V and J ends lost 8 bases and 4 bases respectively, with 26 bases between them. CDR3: CATRPAGRTTSGYGYTF. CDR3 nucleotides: TGTGCCACCCGACCAGCAGGACGGACGACTTCGGGCTATGGCTACACCTTC. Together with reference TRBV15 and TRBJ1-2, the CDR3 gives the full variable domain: DAMVIQNPRYQVTQFGKPVTLSCSQTLNHNVMYWYQQKSSQAPKLLFHYYDKDFNNEADTPDNFQSRRPNTSFCFLDIRSPGLGDTAMYLCATRPAGRTTSGYGYTFGSGTRLTVV.

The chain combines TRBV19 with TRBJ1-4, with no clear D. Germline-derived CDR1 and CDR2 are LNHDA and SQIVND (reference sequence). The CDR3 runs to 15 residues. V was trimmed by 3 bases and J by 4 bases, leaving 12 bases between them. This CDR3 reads CASSMRRASNEKLFF. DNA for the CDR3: TGTGCCAGTAGTATGCGGAGGGCTAGTAATGAAAAACTGTTTTTT.

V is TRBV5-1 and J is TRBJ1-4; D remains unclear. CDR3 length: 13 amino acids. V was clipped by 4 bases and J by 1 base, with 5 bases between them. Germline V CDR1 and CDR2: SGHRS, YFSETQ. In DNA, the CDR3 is TGCGCCAGCAGCAGGGTAACTAATGAAAAACTGTTTTTT. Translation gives CASSRVTNEKLFF.

The chain's CDR3 is CASSEGQIKSYTQYF. As DNA, the CDR3 is TGTGCCAGCAGTGAAGGGCAGATAAAAAGCTATACGCAGTATTTT. V usage is TRBV25-1 and J usage is TRBJ2-3; no clear D. Germline CDR1 is MGHDK and CDR2 is SYGVNS. Trimming pared 2 bases from V and 7 bases from J, leaving 16 bases between. This CDR3 contains 15 residues. The complete variable domain, with remaining parts taken from reference TRBV25-1 and TRBJ2-3, reads EADIYQTPRYLVIGTGKKITLECSQTMGHDKMYWYQQDPGMELHLIHYSYGVNSTEKGDLSSESTVSRIRTEHFPLTLESARPSHTSQYLCASSEGQIKSYTQYFGPGTRLTVL.

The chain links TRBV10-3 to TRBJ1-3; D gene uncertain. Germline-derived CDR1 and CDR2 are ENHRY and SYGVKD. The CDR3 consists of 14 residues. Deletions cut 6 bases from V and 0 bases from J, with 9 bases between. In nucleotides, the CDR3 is TGTGCCATCAGGCCAGGAGTCTCTGGAAACACCATATATTTT. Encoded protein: CAIRPGVSGNTIYF.

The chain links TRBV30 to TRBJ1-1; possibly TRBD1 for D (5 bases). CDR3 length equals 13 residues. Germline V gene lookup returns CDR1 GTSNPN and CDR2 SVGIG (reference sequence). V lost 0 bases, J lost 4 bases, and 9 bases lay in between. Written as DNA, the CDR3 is TGTGCCTGGAGTGTACGGGGGGGCACTGAAGCTTTCTTT. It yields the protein CAWSVRGGTEAFF.

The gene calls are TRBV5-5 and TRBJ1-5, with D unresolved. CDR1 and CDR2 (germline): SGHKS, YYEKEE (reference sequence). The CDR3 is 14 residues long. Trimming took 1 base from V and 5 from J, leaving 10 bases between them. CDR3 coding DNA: TGTGCCAGCAGCTTGCGGGGAAAAGATCAGCCCCAGCATTTT. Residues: CASSLRGKDQPQHF.

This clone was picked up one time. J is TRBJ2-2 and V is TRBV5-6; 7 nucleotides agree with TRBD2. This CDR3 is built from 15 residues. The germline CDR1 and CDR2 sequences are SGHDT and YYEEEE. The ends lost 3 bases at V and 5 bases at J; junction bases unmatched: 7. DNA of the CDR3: TGTGCCAGCAGCTGGGGGGGGAGGTGGACCGGGGAGCTGTTTTTT. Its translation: CASSWGGRWTGELFF.

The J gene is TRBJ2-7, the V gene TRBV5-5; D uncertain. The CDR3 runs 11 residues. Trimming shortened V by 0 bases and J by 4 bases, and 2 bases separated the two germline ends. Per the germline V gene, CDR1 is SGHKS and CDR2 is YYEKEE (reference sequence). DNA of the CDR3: TGTGCCAGCAGCTTGGAGTACGAGCAGTACTTC. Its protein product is CASSLEYEQYF.

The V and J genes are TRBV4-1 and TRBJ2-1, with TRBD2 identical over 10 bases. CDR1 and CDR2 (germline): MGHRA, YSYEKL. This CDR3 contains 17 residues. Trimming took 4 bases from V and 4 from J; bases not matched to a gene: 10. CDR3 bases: TGCGCCAGCAGCCGAACGGGGACTAGCGCTGCTTACAATGAGCAGTTCTTC. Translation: CASSRTGTSAAYNEQFF.

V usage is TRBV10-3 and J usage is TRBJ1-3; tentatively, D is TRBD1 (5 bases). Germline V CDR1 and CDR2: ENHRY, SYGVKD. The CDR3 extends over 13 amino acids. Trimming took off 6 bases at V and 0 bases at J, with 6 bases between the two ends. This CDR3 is CAIRGVSGNTIYF. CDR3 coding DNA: TGTGCCATCAGAGGGGTCTCTGGAAACACCATATATTTT.

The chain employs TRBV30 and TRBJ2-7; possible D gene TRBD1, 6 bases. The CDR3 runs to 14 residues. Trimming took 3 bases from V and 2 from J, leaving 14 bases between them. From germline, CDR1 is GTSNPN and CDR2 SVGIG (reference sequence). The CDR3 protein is CAWSPFGQPYEQYF. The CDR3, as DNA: TGTGCCTGGAGCCCATTCGGACAGCCCTACGAGCAGTACTTC.

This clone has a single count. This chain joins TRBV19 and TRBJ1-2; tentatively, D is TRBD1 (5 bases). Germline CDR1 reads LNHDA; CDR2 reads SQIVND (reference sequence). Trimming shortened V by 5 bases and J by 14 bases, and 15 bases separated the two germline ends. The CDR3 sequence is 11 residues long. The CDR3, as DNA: TGTGCCAGTAGTGCCGGGGGTGCCCAGACCTTC. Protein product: CASSAGGAQTF.

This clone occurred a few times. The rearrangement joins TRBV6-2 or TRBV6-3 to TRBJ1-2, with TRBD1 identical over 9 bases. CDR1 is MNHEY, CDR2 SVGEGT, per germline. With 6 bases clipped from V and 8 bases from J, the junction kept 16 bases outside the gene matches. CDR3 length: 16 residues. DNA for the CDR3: TGTGCCAGCAGCCCTCTGGGGACAGGGCTTAAAGGGGGCTACACCTTC. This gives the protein CASSPLGTGLKGGYTF.

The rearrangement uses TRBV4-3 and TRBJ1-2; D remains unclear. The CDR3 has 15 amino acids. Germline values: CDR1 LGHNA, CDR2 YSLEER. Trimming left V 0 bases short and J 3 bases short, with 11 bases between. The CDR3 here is CASSQDIDLDYGYTF. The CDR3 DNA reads TGCGCCAGCAGCCAAGATATTGACTTAGACTATGGCTACACCTTC.

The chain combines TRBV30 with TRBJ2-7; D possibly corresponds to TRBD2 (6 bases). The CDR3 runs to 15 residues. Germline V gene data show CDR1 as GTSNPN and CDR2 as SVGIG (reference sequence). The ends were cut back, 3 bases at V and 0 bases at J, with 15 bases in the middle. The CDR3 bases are TGTGCCTGGAGCGGGGGTGGGCACCGCTCCTACGAGCAGTACTTC. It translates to CAWSGGGHRSYEQYF.

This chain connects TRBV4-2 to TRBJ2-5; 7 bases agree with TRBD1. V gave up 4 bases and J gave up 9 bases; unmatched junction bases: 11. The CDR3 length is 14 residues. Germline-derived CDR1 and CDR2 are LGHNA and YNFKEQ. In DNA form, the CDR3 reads TGTGCCAGCAGCCCAGGGGGTCTAGCCGAGGCCCAGTACTTC. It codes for CASSPGGLAEAQYF.